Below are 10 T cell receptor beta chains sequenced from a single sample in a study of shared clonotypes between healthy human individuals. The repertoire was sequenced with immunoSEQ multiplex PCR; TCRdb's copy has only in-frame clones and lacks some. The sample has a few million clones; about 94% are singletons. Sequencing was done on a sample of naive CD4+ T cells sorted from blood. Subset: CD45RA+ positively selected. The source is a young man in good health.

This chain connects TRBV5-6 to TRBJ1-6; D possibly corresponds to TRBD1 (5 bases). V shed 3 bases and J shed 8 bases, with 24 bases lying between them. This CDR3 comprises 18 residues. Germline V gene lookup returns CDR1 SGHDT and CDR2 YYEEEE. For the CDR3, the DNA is TGTGCCAGCAGCTCAGTTGGGGCTATGGGGTATTTTCATTCACCCCTCCACTTT. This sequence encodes CASSSVGAMGYFHSPLHF. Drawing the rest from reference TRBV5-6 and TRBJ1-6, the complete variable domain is DAGVTQSPTHLIKTRGQQVTLRCSPKSGHDTVSWYQQALGQGPQFIFQYYEEEERQRGNFPDRFSGHQFPNYSSELNVNALLLGDSALYLCASSSVGAMGYFHSPLHFGNGTRLTVT.

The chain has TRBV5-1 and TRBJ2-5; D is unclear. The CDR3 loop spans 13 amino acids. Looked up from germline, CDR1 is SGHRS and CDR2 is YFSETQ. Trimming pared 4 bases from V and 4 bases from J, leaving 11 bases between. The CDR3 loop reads CASSRAVGETQYF. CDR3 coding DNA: TGCGCCAGCAGCAGGGCCGTGGGAGAGACCCAGTACTTC.

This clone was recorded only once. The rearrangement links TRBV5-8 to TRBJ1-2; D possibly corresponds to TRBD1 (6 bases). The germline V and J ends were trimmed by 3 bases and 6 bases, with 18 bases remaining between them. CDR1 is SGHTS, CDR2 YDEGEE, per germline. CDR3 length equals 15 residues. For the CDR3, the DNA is TGTGCCAGCAGCTCCGGGGACAATACCGCGGATGGCTACACCTTC. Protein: CASSSGDNTADGYTF.

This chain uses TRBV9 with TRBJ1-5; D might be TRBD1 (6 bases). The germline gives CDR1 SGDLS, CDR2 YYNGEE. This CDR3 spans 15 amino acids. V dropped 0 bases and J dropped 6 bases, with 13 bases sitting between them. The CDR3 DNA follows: TGTGCCAGCAGCGTAGTATGGGGGGCGAGTCAGCCCCAGCATTTT. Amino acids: CASSVVWGASQPQHF.

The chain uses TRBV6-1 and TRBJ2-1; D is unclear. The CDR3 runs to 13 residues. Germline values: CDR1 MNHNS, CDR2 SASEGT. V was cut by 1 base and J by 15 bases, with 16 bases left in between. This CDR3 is CASSEDPNSSMFF. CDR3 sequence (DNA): TGTGCCAGCAGTGAAGACCCCAACAGCTCAATGTTCTTC.

The DNA for the CDR3 is TGCGCCAGCAGCCAAGAGGCCGTGTATAGGAATTCACCCCTCCACTTT. It encodes CASSQEAVYRNSPLHF. The chain links TRBV4-1 to TRBJ1-6; no reliable D call. The CDR3 sequence is 16 residues long. Germline V gene sequence: CDR1 MGHRA, CDR2 YSYEKL. Trimming shortened V by 0 bases and J by 7 bases, and 13 bases separated the two germline ends.

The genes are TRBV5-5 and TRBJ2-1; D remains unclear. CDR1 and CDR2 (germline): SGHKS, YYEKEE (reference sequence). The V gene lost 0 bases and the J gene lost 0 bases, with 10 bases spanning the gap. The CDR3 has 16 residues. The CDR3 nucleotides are TGTGCCAGCAGCTTGGGGGTCATAGGCTCCTACAATGAGCAGTTCTTC. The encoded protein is CASSLGVIGSYNEQFF. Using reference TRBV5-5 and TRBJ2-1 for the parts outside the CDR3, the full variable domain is DAGVTQSPTHLIKTRGQQVTLRCSPISGHKSVSWYQQVLGQGPQFIFQYYEKEERGRGNFPDRFSARQFPNYSSELNVNALLLGDSALYLCASSLGVIGSYNEQFFGPGTRLTVL.

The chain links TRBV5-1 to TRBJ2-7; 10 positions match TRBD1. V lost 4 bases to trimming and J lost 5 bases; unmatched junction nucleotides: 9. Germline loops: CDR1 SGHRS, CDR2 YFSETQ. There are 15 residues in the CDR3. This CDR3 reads CASSGSRTGGDEQYF. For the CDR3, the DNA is TGCGCCAGCAGCGGAAGTCGGACAGGGGGGGACGAGCAGTACTTC.

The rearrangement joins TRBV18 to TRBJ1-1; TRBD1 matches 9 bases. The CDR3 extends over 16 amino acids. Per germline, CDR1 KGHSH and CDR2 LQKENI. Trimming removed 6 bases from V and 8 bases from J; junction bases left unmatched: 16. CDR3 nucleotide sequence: TGTGCCAGCTCCCCCGGGACAGGGTCTTCCATACTCGAAGCTTTCTTT. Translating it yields CASSPGTGSSILEAFF.

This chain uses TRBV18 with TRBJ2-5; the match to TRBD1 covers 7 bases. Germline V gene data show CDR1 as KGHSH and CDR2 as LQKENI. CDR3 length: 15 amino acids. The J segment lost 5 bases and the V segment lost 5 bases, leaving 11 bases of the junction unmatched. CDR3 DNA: TGTGCCAGCTCAGAGATGGGACAGTTGGGCGAGACCCAGTACTTC. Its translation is CASSEMGQLGETQYF.